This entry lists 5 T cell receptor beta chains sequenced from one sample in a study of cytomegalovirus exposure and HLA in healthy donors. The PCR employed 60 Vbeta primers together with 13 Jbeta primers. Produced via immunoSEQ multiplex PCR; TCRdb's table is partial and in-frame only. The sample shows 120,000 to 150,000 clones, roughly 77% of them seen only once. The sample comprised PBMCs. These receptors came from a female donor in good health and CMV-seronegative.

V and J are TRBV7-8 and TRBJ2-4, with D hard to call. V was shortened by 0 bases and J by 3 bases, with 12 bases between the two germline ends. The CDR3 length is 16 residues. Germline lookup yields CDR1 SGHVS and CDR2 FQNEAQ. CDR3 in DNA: TGTGCCAGCAGCTTAGCGCCGGGTGTAGGCAAAAACATTCAGTACTTC. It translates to CASSLAPGVGKNIQYF.

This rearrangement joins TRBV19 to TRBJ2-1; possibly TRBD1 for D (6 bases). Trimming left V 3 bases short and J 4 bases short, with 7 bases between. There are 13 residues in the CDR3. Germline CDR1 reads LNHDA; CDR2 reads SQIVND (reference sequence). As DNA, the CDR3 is TGTGCCAGTAGTATTCAGGGGTACAATGAGCAGTTCTTC. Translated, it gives CASSIQGYNEQFF.

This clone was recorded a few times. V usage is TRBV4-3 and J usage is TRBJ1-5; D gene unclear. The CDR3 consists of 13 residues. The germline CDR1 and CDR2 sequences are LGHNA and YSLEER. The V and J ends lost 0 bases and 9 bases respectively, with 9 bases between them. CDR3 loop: CASSQDVSGPQHF. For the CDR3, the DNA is TGCGCCAGCAGCCAAGATGTAAGCGGGCCCCAGCATTTT.

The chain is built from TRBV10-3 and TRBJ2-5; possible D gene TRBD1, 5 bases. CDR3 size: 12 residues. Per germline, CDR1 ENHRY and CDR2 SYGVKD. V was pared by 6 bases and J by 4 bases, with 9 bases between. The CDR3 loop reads CAIRDSRETQYF. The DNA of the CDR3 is TGTGCCATCAGAGACAGTAGAGAGACCCAGTACTTC.

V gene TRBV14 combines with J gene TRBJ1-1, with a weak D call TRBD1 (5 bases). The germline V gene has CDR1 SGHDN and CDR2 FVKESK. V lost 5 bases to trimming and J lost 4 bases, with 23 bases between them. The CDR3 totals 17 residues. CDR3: CASSTPPVGRGSTEAFF. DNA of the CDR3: TGTGCCAGCAGCACTCCCCCAGTCGGACGGGGGAGCACTGAAGCTTTCTTT.